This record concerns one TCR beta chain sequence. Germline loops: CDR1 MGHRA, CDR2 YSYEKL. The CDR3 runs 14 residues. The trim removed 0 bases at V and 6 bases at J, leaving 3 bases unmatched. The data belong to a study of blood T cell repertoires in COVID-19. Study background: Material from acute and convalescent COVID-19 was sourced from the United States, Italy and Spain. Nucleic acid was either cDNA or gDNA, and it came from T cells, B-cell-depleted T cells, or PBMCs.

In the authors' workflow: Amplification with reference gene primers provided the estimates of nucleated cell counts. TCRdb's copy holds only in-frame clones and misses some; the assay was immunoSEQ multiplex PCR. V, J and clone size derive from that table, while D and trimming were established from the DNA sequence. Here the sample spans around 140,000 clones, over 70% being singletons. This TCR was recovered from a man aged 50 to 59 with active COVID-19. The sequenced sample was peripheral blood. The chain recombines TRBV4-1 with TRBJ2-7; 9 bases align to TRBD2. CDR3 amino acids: CASSQDRLAAEQYF. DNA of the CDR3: TGCGCCAGCAGCCAAGATCGACTAGCGGCCGAGCAGTACTTC.